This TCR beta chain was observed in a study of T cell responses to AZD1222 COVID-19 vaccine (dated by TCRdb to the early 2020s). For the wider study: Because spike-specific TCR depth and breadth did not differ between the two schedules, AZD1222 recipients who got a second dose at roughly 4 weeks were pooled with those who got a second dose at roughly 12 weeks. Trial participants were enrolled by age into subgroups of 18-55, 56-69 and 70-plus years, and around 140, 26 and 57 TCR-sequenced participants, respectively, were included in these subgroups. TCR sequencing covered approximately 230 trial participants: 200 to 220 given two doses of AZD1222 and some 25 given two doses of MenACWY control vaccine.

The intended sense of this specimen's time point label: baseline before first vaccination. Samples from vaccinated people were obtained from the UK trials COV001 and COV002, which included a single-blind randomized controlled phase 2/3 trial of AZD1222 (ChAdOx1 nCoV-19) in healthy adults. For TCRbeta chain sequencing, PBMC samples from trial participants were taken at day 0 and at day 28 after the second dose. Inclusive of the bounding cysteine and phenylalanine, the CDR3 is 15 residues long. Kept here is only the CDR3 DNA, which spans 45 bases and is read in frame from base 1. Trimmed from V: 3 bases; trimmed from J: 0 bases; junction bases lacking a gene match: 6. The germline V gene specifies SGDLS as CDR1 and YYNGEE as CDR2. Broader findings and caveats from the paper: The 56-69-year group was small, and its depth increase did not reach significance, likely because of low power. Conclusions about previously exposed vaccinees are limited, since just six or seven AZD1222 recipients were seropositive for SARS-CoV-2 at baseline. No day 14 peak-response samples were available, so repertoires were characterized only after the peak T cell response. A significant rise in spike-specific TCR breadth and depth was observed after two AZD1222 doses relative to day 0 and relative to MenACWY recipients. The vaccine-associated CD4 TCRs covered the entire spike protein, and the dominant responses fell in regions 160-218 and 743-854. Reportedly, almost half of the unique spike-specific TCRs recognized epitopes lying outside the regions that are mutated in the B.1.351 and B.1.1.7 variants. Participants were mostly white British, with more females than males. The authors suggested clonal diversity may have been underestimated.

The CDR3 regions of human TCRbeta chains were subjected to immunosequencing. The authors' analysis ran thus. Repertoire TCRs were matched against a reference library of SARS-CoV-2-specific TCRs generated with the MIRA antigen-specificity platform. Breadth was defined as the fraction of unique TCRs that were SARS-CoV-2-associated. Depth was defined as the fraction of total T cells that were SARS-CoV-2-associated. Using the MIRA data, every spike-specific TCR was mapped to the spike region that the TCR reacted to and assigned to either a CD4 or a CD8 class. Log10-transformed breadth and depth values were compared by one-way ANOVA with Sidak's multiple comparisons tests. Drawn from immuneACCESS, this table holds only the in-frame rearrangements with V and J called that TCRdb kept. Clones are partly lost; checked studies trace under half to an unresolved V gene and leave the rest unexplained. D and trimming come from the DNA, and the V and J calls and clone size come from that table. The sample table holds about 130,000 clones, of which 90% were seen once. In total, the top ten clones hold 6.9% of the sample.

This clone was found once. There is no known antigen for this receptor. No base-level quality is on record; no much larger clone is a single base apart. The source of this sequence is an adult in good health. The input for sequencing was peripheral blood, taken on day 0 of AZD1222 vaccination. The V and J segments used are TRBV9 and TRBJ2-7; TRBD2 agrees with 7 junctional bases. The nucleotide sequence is TGTGCCAGCAGCGCGGGAACGGGGGGCTCCTACGAGCAGTACTTC. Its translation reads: CASSAGTGGSYEQYF.